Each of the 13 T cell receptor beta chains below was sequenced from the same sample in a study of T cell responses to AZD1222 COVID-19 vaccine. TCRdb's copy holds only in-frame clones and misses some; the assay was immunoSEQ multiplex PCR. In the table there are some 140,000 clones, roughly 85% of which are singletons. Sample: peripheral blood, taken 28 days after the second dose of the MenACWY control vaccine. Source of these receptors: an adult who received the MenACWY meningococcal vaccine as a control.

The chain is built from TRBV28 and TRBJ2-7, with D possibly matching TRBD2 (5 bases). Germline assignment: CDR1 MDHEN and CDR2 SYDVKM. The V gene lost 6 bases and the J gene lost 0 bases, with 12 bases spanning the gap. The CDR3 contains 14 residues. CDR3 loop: CASRPRGSSYEQYV. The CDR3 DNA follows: TGTGCCAGCAGACCCAGAGGGAGCTCCTACGAGCAGTACGTC.

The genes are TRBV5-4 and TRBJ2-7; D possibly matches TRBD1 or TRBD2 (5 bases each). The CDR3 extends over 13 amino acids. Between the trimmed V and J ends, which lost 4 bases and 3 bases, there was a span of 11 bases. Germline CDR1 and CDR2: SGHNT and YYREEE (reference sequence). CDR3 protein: CASSQGTGYEQYV. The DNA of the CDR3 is TGTGCCAGCAGCCAAGGGACCGGCTACGAGCAGTACGTC.

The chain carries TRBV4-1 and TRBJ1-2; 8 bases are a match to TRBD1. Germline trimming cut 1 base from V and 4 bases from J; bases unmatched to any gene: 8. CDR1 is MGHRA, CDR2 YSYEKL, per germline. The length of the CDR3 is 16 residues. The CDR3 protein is CASSQAPARGPYGYTF. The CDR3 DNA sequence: TGCGCCAGCAGCCAAGCTCCCGCCAGGGGGCCCTATGGCTACACCTTC.

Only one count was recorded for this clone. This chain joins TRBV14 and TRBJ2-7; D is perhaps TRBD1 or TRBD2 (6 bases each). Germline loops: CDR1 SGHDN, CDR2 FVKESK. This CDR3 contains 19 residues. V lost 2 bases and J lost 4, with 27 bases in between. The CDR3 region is CASSQRMEGGTLSDYEQYV. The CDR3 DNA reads TGTGCCAGCAGCCAACGGATGGAGGGGGGAACGCTGTCCGATTACGAGCAGTACGTC.

CDR3 loop: CAISQPPDTIYF. CDR3 nucleotides: TGTGCCATCAGTCAACCGCCGGACACCATATATTTT. The V call is TRBV10-3, the J call TRBJ1-3; D not certain. CDR3 length: 12 amino acids. Trimming took off 5 bases at V and 8 bases at J, with 10 bases between the two ends. The germline V gene has CDR1 ENHRY and CDR2 SYGVKD.

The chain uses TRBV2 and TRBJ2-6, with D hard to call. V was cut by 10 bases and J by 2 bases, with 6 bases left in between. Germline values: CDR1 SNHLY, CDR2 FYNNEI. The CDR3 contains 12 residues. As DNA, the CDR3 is TGTGCCACACGACCTGGGGCCAACGTCCTGACTTTC. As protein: CATRPGANVLTF. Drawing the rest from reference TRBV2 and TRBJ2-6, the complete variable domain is EPEVTQTPSHQVTQMGQEVILRCVPISNHLYFYWYRQILGQKVEFLVSFYNNEISEKSEIFDDQFSVERPDGSNFTLKIRSTKLEDSAMYFCATRPGANVLTFGAGSRLTVL.

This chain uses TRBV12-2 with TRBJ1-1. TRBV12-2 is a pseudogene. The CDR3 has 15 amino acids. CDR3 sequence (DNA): TGTGCAAGTCGCTTAGGGGAGATGGAGAACACTGAAGCTTTCTTT. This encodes CASRLGEMENTEAFF.

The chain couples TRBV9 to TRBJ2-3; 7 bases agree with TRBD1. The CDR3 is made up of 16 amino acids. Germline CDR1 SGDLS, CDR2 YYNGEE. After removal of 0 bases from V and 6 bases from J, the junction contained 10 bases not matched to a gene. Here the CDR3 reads CASSVGRTGDLDTQYF. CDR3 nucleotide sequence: TGTGCCAGCAGCGTAGGCAGGACAGGAGATTTGGATACGCAGTATTTT.

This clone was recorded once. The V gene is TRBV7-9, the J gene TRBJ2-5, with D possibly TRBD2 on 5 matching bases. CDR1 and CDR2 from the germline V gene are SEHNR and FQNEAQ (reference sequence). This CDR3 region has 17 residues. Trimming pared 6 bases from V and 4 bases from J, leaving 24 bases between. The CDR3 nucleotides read TGTGCCAGCAGGTCTGTTGTCCGGTCCGGGATGGGAGAGACCCAGTACTTC. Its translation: CASRSVVRSGMGETQYF.

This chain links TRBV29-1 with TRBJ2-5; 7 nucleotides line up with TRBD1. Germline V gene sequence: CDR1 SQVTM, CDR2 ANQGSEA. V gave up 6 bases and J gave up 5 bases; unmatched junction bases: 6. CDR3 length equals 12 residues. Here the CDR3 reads CSVQGVEETQYF. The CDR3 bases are TGCAGCGTCCAGGGGGTAGAGGAGACCCAGTACTTC.

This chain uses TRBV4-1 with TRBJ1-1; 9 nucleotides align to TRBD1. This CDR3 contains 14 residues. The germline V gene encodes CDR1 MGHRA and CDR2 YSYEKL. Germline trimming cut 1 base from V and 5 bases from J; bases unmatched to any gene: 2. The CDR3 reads CASSQGDRDTEAFF. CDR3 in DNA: TGCGCCAGCAGCCAAGGGGACAGGGATACTGAAGCTTTCTTT.

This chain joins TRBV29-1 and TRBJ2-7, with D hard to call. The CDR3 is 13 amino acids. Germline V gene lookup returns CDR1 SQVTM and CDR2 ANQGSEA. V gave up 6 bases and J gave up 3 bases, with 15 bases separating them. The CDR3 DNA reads TGCAGCGTAGGACGTTCCGTTGGCTACGAGCAGTACTTC. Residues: CSVGRSVGYEQYF.

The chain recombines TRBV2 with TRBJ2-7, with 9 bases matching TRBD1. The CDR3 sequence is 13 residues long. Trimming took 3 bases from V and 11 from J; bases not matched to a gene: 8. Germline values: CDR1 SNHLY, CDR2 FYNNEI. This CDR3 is CASSDRDRVKKYF. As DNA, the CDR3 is TGTGCCAGCAGTGACCGGGACAGGGTAAAGAAGTACTTC.